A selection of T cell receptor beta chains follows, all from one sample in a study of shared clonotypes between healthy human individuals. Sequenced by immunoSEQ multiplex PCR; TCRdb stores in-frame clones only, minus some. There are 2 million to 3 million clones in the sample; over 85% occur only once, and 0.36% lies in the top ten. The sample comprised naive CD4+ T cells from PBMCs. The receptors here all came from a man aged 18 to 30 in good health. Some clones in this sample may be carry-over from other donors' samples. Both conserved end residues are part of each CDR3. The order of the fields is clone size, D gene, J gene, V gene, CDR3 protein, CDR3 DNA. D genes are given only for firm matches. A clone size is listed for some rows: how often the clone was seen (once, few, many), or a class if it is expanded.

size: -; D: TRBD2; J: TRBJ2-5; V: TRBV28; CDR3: CATGLAGSSRETQYF; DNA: TGTGCTACGGGACTAGCGGGATCTTCTCGAGAGACCCAGTACTTC
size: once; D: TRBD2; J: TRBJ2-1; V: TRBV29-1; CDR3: CSVEEEWGSGRAYNEQFF; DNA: TGCAGCGTTGAAGAGGAGTGGGGTAGCGGGAGGGCCTACAATGAGCAGTTCTTC
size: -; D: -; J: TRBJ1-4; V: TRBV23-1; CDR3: CASSKPGTQREKREKLFF; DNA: TGCGCCAGCAGTAAACCAGGGACTCAAAGGGAAAAGCGTGAAAAACTGTTTTTT
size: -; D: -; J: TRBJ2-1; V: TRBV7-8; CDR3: CASSSRRQQMNEQFF; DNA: TGTGCCAGCAGCTCCCGCCGCCAGCAGATGAATGAGCAGTTCTTC
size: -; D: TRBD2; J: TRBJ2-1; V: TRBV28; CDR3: CASRPTQGLAEINEQFF; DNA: TGTGCCAGCAGGCCTACCCAGGGACTAGCGGAAATCAATGAGCAGTTCTTC
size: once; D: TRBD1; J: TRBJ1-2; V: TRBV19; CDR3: CASSEGTAYGYTF; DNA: TGTGCCAGTAGTGAGGGGACAGCCTATGGCTACACCTTC
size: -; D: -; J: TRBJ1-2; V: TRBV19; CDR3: CASSSRQVLYGYTF; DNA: TGTGCCAGTAGTTCCAGACAGGTCCTCTATGGCTACACCTTC
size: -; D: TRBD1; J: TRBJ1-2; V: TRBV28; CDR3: CASSTRGAGRTGYTF; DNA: TGTGCCAGCAGCACCAGGGGGGCAGGGAGGACTGGCTACACCTTC
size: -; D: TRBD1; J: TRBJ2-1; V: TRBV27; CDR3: CASSPTPGQAPYNEQFF; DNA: TGTGCCAGCAGTCCTACACCAGGACAGGCACCTTACAATGAGCAGTTCTTC
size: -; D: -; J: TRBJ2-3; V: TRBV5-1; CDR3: CASSFGGSTDTQYF; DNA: TGCGCCAGCAGCTTTGGGGGTAGCACAGATACGCAGTATTTT
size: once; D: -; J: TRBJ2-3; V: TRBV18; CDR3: CASVEGRLTDTQYF; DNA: TGTGCCAGCGTGGAGGGACGGCTCACAGATACGCAGTATTTT
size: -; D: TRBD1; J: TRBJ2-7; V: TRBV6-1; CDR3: CASSRQGRWDEQYF; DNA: TGTGCCAGCAGCCGACAGGGCCGATGGGACGAGCAGTACTTC
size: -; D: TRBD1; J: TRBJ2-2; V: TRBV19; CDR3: CASSGDRVAGELFF; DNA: TGTGCCAGTAGTGGCGACAGGGTGGCCGGGGAGCTGTTTTTT
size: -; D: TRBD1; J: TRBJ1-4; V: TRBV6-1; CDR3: CASSADRGEGKLFF; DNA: TGTGCCAGCAGTGCCGACAGGGGTGAGGGAAAACTGTTTTTT
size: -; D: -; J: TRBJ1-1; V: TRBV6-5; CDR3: CASSSLQGTTEAFF; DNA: TGTGCCAGCAGTTCCCTACAGGGAACAACTGAAGCTTTCTTT
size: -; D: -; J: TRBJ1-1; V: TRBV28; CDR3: CASSLGWTEAFF; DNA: TGTGCCAGCAGTTTAGGGTGGACTGAAGCTTTCTTT
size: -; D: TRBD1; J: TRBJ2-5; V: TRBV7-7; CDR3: CASSSTGDQETQYF; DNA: TGTGCCAGCAGCTCGACAGGGGACCAAGAGACCCAGTACTTC
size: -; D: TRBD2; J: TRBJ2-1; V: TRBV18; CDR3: CASSPALAGGGEQFF; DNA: TGTGCCAGCTCACCAGCCCTAGCGGGAGGGGGTGAGCAGTTCTTC
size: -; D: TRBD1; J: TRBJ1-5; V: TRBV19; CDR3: CASSASAGTGTGQPQHF; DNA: TGTGCCAGTAGTGCCTCAGCCGGGACAGGGACCGGTCAGCCCCAGCATTTT
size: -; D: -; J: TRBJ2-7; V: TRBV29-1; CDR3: CSVGGGEEQYF; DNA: TGCAGCGTTGGAGGAGGGGAGGAGCAGTACTTC
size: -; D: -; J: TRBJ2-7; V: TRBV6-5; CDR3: CASTPDGIPYEQYF; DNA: TGTGCCAGCACCCCGGACGGTATACCCTACGAGCAGTACTTC
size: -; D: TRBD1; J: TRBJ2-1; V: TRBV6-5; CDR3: CASSYSYQGAYEQFF; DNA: TGTGCCAGCAGTTACTCTTATCAGGGGGCGTATGAGCAGTTCTTC
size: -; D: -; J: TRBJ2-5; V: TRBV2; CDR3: CASSEWRDGAQYF; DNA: TGTGCCAGCAGTGAATGGCGGGACGGGGCCCAGTACTTC
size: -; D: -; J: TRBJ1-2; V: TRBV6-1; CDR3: CASIRGANYGYTF; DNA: TGTGCCAGCATCCGGGGAGCTAACTATGGCTACACCTTC
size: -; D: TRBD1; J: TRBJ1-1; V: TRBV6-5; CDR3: CASSINRGPNTEAFF; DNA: TGTGCCAGCAGTATTAACAGGGGGCCGAACACTGAAGCTTTCTTT
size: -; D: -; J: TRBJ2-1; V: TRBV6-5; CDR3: CASSYRALRNNEQFF; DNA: TGTGCCAGCAGTTACCGGGCCCTGCGGAACAATGAGCAGTTCTTC
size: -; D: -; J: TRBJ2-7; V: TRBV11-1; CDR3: CASSSGSYEQYF; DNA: TGTGCCAGCAGCTCCGGCTCCTACGAGCAGTACTTC
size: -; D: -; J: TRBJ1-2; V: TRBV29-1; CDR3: CSVGRVLALGDGYTF; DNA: TGCAGCGTCGGCAGGGTGCTAGCTTTAGGGGATGGCTACACCTTC
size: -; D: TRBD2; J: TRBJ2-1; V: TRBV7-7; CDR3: CASSLEIRPSGSSSYNEQFF; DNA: TGTGCCAGCAGCTTAGAGATTCGGCCTAGCGGGAGTTCTTCCTACAATGAGCAGTTCTTC
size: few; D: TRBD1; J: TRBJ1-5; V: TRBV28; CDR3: CASMRDRVINQPQHF; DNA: TGTGCCAGCATGCGGGACAGGGTGATTAATCAGCCCCAGCATTTT
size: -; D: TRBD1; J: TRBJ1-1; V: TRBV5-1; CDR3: CASSGGTGGSNTEAFF; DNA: TGCGCCAGCAGCGGCGGGACAGGGGGGTCGAACACTGAAGCTTTCTTT
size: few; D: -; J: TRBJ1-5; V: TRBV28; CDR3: CASSPSDQPQHF; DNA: TGTGCCAGCAGTCCCAGCGATCAGCCCCAGCATTTT
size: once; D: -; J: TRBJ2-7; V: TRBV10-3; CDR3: CAIRGGGYEQYF; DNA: TGTGCCATCAGAGGGGGGGGCTACGAGCAGTACTTC
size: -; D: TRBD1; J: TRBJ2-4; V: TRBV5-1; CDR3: CASTPLGQGLAKNIQYF; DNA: TGCGCCAGCACTCCTCTGGGACAGGGGCTAGCCAAAAACATTCAGTACTTC
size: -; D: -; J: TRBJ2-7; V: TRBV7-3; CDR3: CASSHPQDRLLAYEQYF; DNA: TGTGCCAGCAGCCACCCTCAAGACCGTCTTTTGGCCTACGAGCAGTACTTC